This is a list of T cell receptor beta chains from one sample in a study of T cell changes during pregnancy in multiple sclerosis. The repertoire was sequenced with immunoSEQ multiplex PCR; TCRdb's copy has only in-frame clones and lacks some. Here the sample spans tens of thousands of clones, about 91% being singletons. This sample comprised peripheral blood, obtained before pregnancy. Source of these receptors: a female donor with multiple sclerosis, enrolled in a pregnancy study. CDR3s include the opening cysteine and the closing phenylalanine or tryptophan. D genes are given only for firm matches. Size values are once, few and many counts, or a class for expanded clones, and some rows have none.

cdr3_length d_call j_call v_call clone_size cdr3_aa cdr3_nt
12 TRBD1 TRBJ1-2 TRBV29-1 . CSVGQSPRGYTF TGCAGCGTGGGACAGAGCCCGAGAGGCTACACCTTC
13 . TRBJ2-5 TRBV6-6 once CASSQGFRETQYF TGTGCCAGCAGCCAGGGGTTTAGGGAGACCCAGTACTTC
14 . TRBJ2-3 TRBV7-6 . CASSLEVSGDTQYF TGTGCCAGCAGCTTAGAGGTCAGCGGAGATACGCAGTATTTT
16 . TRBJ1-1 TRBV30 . CAWSLPSPRTNTEAFF TGTGCCTGGAGTCTTCCTAGCCCCCGGACGAACACTGAAGCTTTCTTT
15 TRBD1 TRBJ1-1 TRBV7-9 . CASSLVTGQGAEAFF TGTGCCAGCAGCTTAGTTACAGGCCAGGGGGCTGAAGCTTTCTTT
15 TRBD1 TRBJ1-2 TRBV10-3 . CAISEWGQAANGYTF TGTGCCATCAGTGAGTGGGGACAGGCGGCCAATGGCTACACCTTC
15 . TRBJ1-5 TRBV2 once CASTKGPGLNQPQHF TGTGCCAGCACGAAGGGGCCAGGGCTCAATCAGCCCCAGCATTTT
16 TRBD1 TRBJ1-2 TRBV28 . CASSQTGGPTNYGYTF TGTGCCAGCAGTCAGACAGGGGGCCCAACTAACTATGGCTACACCTTC
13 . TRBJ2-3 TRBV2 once CASSSERTDTQYF TGTGCCAGCAGTAGCGAGCGTACAGATACGCAGTATTTT
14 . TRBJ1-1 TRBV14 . CASSQESGIGEAFF TGTGCCAGCAGCCAAGAATCCGGGATAGGTGAAGCTTTCTTT
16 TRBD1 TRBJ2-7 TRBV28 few CASSSPTGTGSYEQYF TGTGCCAGCAGCTCTCCCACCGGGACAGGGTCCTACGAGCAGTACTTC